Listed below are T cell receptor beta chains from one sample, sequenced in a study of shared clonotypes between healthy human individuals. Some clones are missing from TCRdb's copy, which holds only in-frame ones; the method was immunoSEQ multiplex PCR. The sample lists hundreds of thousands of clones, around 93% occurring once. What was sequenced was naive CD8+ T cells sorted from blood. These receptor sequences come from a young man in good health. Both conserved end residues are part of each CDR3. A D gene is named only where the DNA matches it firmly. Size is omitted from some rows. Given values are once, few, many or a class for expanded clones.

CDR3 DNA: TGTGCCAGCGCAGACGCTACCTTCACCGGGGAGCTGTTTTTT; CDR3 protein: CASADATFTGELFF; clone size: -; J gene: TRBJ2-2; CDR3 length: 14; V gene: TRBV19; D gene: -
CDR3 DNA: TGTGCCAGCAGCCTACAGGGTCCCCCCTACAATGAGCAGTTCTTC; CDR3 protein: CASSLQGPPYNEQFF; clone size: -; J gene: TRBJ2-1; CDR3 length: 15; V gene: TRBV14; D gene: -
CDR3 DNA: TGCGCCAGCAGCCAAGATACCAGGGTGTCCGAGCAGTACTTC; CDR3 protein: CASSQDTRVSEQYF; clone size: -; J gene: TRBJ2-7; CDR3 length: 14; V gene: TRBV4-1; D gene: -
CDR3 DNA: TGTGCCAGCAGGCCCGGGACAGGGGGCTCCTACGAGCAGTACTTC; CDR3 protein: CASRPGTGGSYEQYF; clone size: -; J gene: TRBJ2-7; CDR3 length: 15; V gene: TRBV7-2; D gene: TRBD1
CDR3 DNA: TGTGCCAGCAGCTCCTGGACAGGGGAATGGCCGTTCACCGGGGAGCTGTTTTTT; CDR3 protein: CASSSWTGEWPFTGELFF; clone size: -; J gene: TRBJ2-2; CDR3 length: 18; V gene: TRBV5-5; D gene: TRBD1
CDR3 DNA: TGTGCTTTAAGCAGGGGGAGAGACGAGCAGTACTTC; CDR3 protein: CALSRGRDEQYF; clone size: -; J gene: TRBJ2-7; CDR3 length: 12; V gene: TRBV7-9; D gene: TRBD1
CDR3 DNA: TGTGCCAGCGGGTCGGCGGGAGGTCCCAGCACAGATACGCAGTATTTT; CDR3 protein: CASGSAGGPSTDTQYF; clone size: -; J gene: TRBJ2-3; CDR3 length: 16; V gene: TRBV2; D gene: TRBD2
CDR3 DNA: TGTGCCAGCAGCTGGGGGGGAGACAACACTGAAGCTTTCTTT; CDR3 protein: CASSWGGDNTEAFF; clone size: -; J gene: TRBJ1-1; CDR3 length: 14; V gene: TRBV7-6; D gene: -
CDR3 DNA: TGCGCCAGCAGCTTCAGGGCTCCCGGGGAGCTGTTTTTT; CDR3 protein: CASSFRAPGELFF; clone size: -; J gene: TRBJ2-2; CDR3 length: 13; V gene: TRBV4-1; D gene: -
CDR3 DNA: TGTGCCAGCAGCTCCGGGACTAGCGTCGCCGGGGAGCTGTTTTTT; CDR3 protein: CASSSGTSVAGELFF; clone size: -; J gene: TRBJ2-2; CDR3 length: 15; V gene: TRBV7-9; D gene: TRBD2
CDR3 DNA: TGTGCCAGCAGCTATACACAGGGGAGGGGGCAGTATTTT; CDR3 protein: CASSYTQGRGQYF; clone size: -; J gene: TRBJ2-3; CDR3 length: 13; V gene: TRBV7-9; D gene: -
CDR3 DNA: TGCGCCAGCAGTCGTAGCGGGGTCAATGAGCAGTTCTTC; CDR3 protein: CASSRSGVNEQFF; clone size: -; J gene: TRBJ2-1; CDR3 length: 13; V gene: TRBV23-1; D gene: TRBD2
CDR3 DNA: TGTGCCAGCAGCCCTTCCGGGCCCCTACCTCCAGATACGCAGTATTTT; CDR3 protein: CASSPSGPLPPDTQYF; clone size: -; J gene: TRBJ2-3; CDR3 length: 16; V gene: TRBV11-2; D gene: -
CDR3 DNA: TGTGCCAGCAGAGAGACGACAGGGGGCGTTGAAAAACTGTTTTTT; CDR3 protein: CASRETTGGVEKLFF; clone size: -; J gene: TRBJ1-4; CDR3 length: 15; V gene: TRBV2; D gene: TRBD1
CDR3 DNA: TGTGCCAGCAGCTTTAGCGATACCACAGATACGCAGTATTTT; CDR3 protein: CASSFSDTTDTQYF; clone size: -; J gene: TRBJ2-3; CDR3 length: 14; V gene: TRBV7-2; D gene: -
CDR3 DNA: TGTGCCAGCAGTTTAAGGACAGGGAACACCGGGGAGCTGTTTTTT; CDR3 protein: CASSLRTGNTGELFF; clone size: -; J gene: TRBJ2-2; CDR3 length: 15; V gene: TRBV6-5; D gene: TRBD1
CDR3 DNA: TGTGCCAGCAGTCTTATATCAGGGGCTCTAGACGAGCAGTACTTC; CDR3 protein: CASSLISGALDEQYF; clone size: -; J gene: TRBJ2-7; CDR3 length: 15; V gene: TRBV27; D gene: -
CDR3 DNA: TGTGCCAGCAGCCCTTCCCCCGGGACTTCTAACTCTGGAAACACCATATATTTT; CDR3 protein: CASSPSPGTSNSGNTIYF; clone size: few; J gene: TRBJ1-3; CDR3 length: 18; V gene: TRBV7-9; D gene: -
CDR3 DNA: TGTGCCAGCAGTTCCGGACCCGATAGCAATCAGCCCCAGCATTTT; CDR3 protein: CASSSGPDSNQPQHF; clone size: -; J gene: TRBJ1-5; CDR3 length: 15; V gene: TRBV7-9; D gene: -
CDR3 DNA: TGTGCCAGCAGGCGCGGGGGGAACACAGATACGCAGTATTTT; CDR3 protein: CASRRGGNTDTQYF; clone size: -; J gene: TRBJ2-3; CDR3 length: 14; V gene: TRBV27; D gene: TRBD2
CDR3 DNA: TGTGCCAGCAGCTTCCTCCTACGGGACTCCCCGGGTTATGGCTACACCTTC; CDR3 protein: CASSFLLRDSPGYGYTF; clone size: -; J gene: TRBJ1-2; CDR3 length: 17; V gene: TRBV13; D gene: -
CDR3 DNA: TGTGCCAGCAGCCGTAGATACCAGGGAAGTGCCTCAATCAGGGGAGAGACCCAGTACTTC; CDR3 protein: CASSRRYQGSASIRGETQYF; clone size: -; J gene: TRBJ2-5; CDR3 length: 20; V gene: TRBV9; D gene: -
CDR3 DNA: TGCGCCAGCAGCTGGACTAGCCCAGATACGCAGTATTTT; CDR3 protein: CASSWTSPDTQYF; clone size: -; J gene: TRBJ2-3; CDR3 length: 13; V gene: TRBV5-1; D gene: TRBD2
CDR3 DNA: TGCGCCAGCAGCTTGGACACAGGGGGCTCCTACGAGCAGTACTTC; CDR3 protein: CASSLDTGGSYEQYF; clone size: -; J gene: TRBJ2-7; CDR3 length: 15; V gene: TRBV5-1; D gene: TRBD1
CDR3 DNA: TGCAGCGTTGATCCTGGTGAGCAGTTCTTC; CDR3 protein: CSVDPGEQFF; clone size: -; J gene: TRBJ2-1; CDR3 length: 10; V gene: TRBV29-1; D gene: -
CDR3 DNA: TGCGCCAGCAGCTCGGAAGGACAGATCAATCAGCCCCAGCATTTT; CDR3 protein: CASSSEGQINQPQHF; clone size: -; J gene: TRBJ1-5; CDR3 length: 15; V gene: TRBV5-1; D gene: -
CDR3 DNA: TGTGCCAGCAGCGGGAGCCTACGTCCCTACGAGCAGTACTTC; CDR3 protein: CASSGSLRPYEQYF; clone size: -; J gene: TRBJ2-7; CDR3 length: 14; V gene: TRBV5-6; D gene: -
CDR3 DNA: TGTGCCAGCAGTTACCTTTCCGGGTCCACCTACGAGCAGTACTTC; CDR3 protein: CASSYLSGSTYEQYF; clone size: once; J gene: TRBJ2-7; CDR3 length: 15; V gene: TRBV11-2; D gene: -
CDR3 DNA: TGTGCCACCAGCAGAGAGACAGGGAGACGGACCTACGAGCAGTACTTC; CDR3 protein: CATSRETGRRTYEQYF; clone size: -; J gene: TRBJ2-7; CDR3 length: 16; V gene: TRBV15; D gene: TRBD1
CDR3 DNA: TGTGCCAGCAGCTTACAGGGGTTGGGCAATCAGCCCCAGCATTTT; CDR3 protein: CASSLQGLGNQPQHF; clone size: -; J gene: TRBJ1-5; CDR3 length: 15; V gene: TRBV13; D gene: -
CDR3 DNA: TGCAGCGTTGATAACTACCTTGGGGTTCGGAGCGGATCCACAGATACGCAGTATTTT; CDR3 protein: CSVDNYLGVRSGSTDTQYF; clone size: -; J gene: TRBJ2-3; CDR3 length: 19; V gene: TRBV29-1; D gene: -
CDR3 DNA: TGTGCTAGCAGCTTAGATCCTTCCTACGAGCAGTACTTC; CDR3 protein: CASSLDPSYEQYF; clone size: -; J gene: TRBJ2-7; CDR3 length: 13; V gene: TRBV7-7; D gene: -
CDR3 DNA: TGTGCCAGCAGTCCGGGACAGCCCTACGAGCAGTACTTC; CDR3 protein: CASSPGQPYEQYF; clone size: -; J gene: TRBJ2-7; CDR3 length: 13; V gene: TRBV27; D gene: TRBD1
CDR3 DNA: TGCGCCAGCAGTGAGCCCGGATTAGCGGGCGACGAGCAGTACTTC; CDR3 protein: CASSEPGLAGDEQYF; clone size: -; J gene: TRBJ2-7; CDR3 length: 15; V gene: TRBV10-2; D gene: TRBD2
CDR3 DNA: TGTGCCAGCAGTTCAAACAGGGGATACCAGCCCCAGCATTTT; CDR3 protein: CASSSNRGYQPQHF; clone size: -; J gene: TRBJ1-5; CDR3 length: 14; V gene: TRBV27; D gene: TRBD1